A single sample gave rise to the 8 T cell receptor beta chains below, sequenced in a study of blood T cell repertoires in COVID-19 (dated by TCRdb to 2020 to 2021). Receptor libraries were prepared by the immunoSEQ multiplex PCR assay. TCRdb mirrors the immuneACCESS table, restricted to in-frame sequences. Some clones are absent from its copies; in checked studies, under half trace to an unresolved V gene, and the reason for the others is unknown. This sample comprises nearly 400,000 clones, nearly 90% of them detected only once. 1.5% to 2% of the sample is taken by the ten largest. The specimen sequenced was PBMCs or T cells enriched from blood (not recorded which). The receptors were gathered from a woman in her twenties or thirties who had recovered from COVID-19.

J is TRBJ2-7 and V is TRBV7-7, with 10 bases aligning to TRBD1. The CDR3 has 14 amino acids. The V segment lost 5 bases and the J segment 6 bases; nucleotides outside the gene matches: 7. CDR1 and CDR2 (germline): SSHAT, FNYEAQ (reference sequence). This CDR3 reads CASSRGDRGAEQYF. The CDR3 DNA reads TGTGCCAGCAGCAGGGGGGACAGGGGAGCCGAGCAGTACTTC.

This chain links TRBV5-1 with TRBJ1-1, with TRBD1 identical over 8 bases. There are 15 residues in the CDR3. The ends lost 1 base at V and 6 bases at J; junction bases unmatched: 8. Per the germline V gene, CDR1 is SGHRS and CDR2 is YFSETQ. This chain's CDR3 is CASSLWAGGLSEAFF. DNA of the CDR3: TGCGCCAGCAGCTTGTGGGCAGGGGGCCTCTCTGAAGCTTTCTTT.

The rearrangement uses TRBV30 and TRBJ1-5; D remains ambiguous. Per the germline V gene, CDR1 is GTSNPN and CDR2 is SVGIG (reference sequence). V gave up 0 bases and J gave up 15 bases, with 12 bases separating them. This CDR3 has 11 residues. CDR3 loop: CAWSVRQDLHF. The CDR3, as DNA: TGTGCCTGGAGTGTACGGCAGGATTTGCATTTT. The full variable domain, with the rest looked up from reference TRBV30 and TRBJ1-5, is SQTIHQWPATLVQPVGSPLSLECTVEGTSNPNLYWYRQAAGRGLQLLFYSVGIGQISSEVPQNLSASRPQDRQFILSSKKLLLSDSGFYLCAWSVRQDLHFGDGTRLSIL.

J is TRBJ2-5 and V is TRBV7-2; D may be TRBD2 (5 bases). The germline V gene encodes CDR1 SGHTA and CDR2 FQGNSA. The CDR3 totals 12 residues. Trimming stripped 4 bases from V and 8 bases from J, with 11 bases between. In nucleotides, the CDR3 is TGTGCCAGCAGCTCGCCGGGGAAAACCCAGTACTTC. Translating gives CASSSPGKTQYF.

The chain joins TRBV28 to TRBJ1-1; 7 positions agree with TRBD1. Losses at the gene ends were 3 bases for V and 10 bases for J; bases not matched to a gene: 5. Germline CDR1 and CDR2: MDHEN and SYDVKM. The CDR3 is 12 amino acids. CDR3 residues: CASSLTGMTAFF. CDR3 coding DNA: TGTGCCAGCAGTTTGACAGGGATGACAGCTTTCTTT. Supplemented by reference TRBV28 and TRBJ1-1, the full variable domain reads DVKVTQSSRYLVKRTGEKVFLECVQDMDHENMFWYRQDPGLGLRLIYFSYDVKMKEKGDIPEGYSVSREKKERFSLILESASTNQTSMYLCASSLTGMTAFFGQGTRLTVV.

The chain carries TRBV15 and TRBJ1-2; the D gene is possibly TRBD1 (5 bases). The V end was cut by 1 base, the J end by 5 bases, with 11 bases between. Germline V gene sequence: CDR1 LNHNV, CDR2 YYDKDF (reference sequence). This CDR3 contains 14 residues. CDR3 DNA: TGTGCCACCAGCAGAGGTGACAGATTTTATGGCTACACCTTC. Its protein is CATSRGDRFYGYTF.

The chain is built from TRBV30 and TRBJ2-7; 7 bases line up with TRBD2. This CDR3 has 15 residues. In germline, CDR1 is GTSNPN, CDR2 SVGIG (reference sequence). V lost 3 bases and J lost 6; bases outside the gene matches: 14. The CDR3 DNA sequence: TGTGCCTGGAGCCCTCGGGCGGGAGACTATGGCGAGCAGTACTTC. It translates to CAWSPRAGDYGEQYF.

The CDR3 loop is CASSWGREQYF. The CDR3 bases are TGTGCCAGCAGCTGGGGGCGGGAGCAGTACTTC. The gene calls are TRBV11-1 and TRBJ2-7; D might be TRBD1 (6 bases). CDR1 SGHAT and CDR2 FQDESV come from the germline V gene (reference sequence). The CDR3 totals 11 residues. Trimming removed 4 bases from V and 7 bases from J, with 8 bases in between.